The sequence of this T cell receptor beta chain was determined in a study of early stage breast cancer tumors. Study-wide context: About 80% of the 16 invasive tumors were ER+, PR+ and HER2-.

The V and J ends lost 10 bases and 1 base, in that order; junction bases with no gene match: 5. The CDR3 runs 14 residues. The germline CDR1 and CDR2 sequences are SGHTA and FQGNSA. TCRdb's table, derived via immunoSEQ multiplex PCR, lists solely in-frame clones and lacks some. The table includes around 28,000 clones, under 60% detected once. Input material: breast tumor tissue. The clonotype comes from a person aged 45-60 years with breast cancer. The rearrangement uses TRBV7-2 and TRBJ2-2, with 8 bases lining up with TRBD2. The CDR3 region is CATRTSRNTGELFF. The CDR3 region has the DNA TGTGCCACTAGGACTAGCCGGAACACCGGGGAGCTGTTTTTT.